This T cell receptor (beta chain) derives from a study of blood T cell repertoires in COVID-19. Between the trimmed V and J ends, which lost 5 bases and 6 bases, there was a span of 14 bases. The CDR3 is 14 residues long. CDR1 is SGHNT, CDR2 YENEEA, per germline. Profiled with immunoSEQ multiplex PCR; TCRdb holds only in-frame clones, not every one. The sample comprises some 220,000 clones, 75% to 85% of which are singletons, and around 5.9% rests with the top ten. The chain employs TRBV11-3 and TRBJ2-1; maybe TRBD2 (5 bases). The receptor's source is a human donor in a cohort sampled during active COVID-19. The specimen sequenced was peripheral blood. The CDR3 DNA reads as TGTGCCAGCAGCGAAACTAGTCCCTCCAATGAGCAGTTCTTC. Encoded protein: CASSETSPSNEQFF.